Sequencing of this TCR beta chain was carried out in a study of T cells in Graves' hyperthyroidism and ophthalmopathy (dated by TCRdb to the late 2010s). About the study as a whole: Peripheral blood samples were taken at the time of initial diagnosis, prior to any treatment. A discovery cohort of roughly 100 patients, approximately 44 with Graves' ophthalmopathy and about 60 with stable Graves' hyperthyroidism, was used to find distinguishing TCR V-J signatures. Whether ophthalmopathy could be predicted prospectively was tested in an independent validation cohort made up of fewer than 20 hyperthyroidism patients plus 17 patients who later progressed to ophthalmopathy. The 100 discovery patients were divided at random into training and test sets in a 7:3 ratio. In several Graves' hyperthyroidism patients, the study also compared T-cell repertoires from thyroid tissue with T-cell repertoires from blood. Once sampling was done, hyperthyroidism patients were given methimazole at a starting dose of 30 mg daily, whereas ophthalmopathy patients were given high-dose intravenous methylprednisolone. According to the paper, TCR Vbeta CDR3 sequencing was carried out on some 140 peripheral blood samples, which came from some 41 ophthalmopathy, 70 to 80 hyperthyroidism and roughly 17 progressor patients. Study-level results and caveats: Sample size was not statistically predetermined, and blinding of investigators to group allocation was not performed. A model built on a 13 V-J signature distinguished ophthalmopathy from stable hyperthyroidism, reaching about 89% sensitivity and under 84% specificity in cross-validation and 80%/75% in testing. In validation, the model predicted progression to ophthalmopathy with approximately 71% sensitivity and around 72% specificity, a median of 6.5 months before onset. Most expanded thyroid clonotypes (frequency above 0.001) were also found in blood, which suggests that blood repertoires may mirror thyroid immune responses.

Ophthalmopathy patients had moderately to severely active disease, Clinical Activity Score of at least 3, NOSPECS grade of at least 4, and duration under 3 months. The study excluded patients with uncontrolled infections, other autoimmune diseases, pregnancy or lactation. Clinical symptoms, serum thyroxine and TRAb, thyroid ultrasound, and orbital computed tomography formed the basis for the diagnoses. PBMCs were separated from approximately 10 ml of fresh peripheral blood using Ficoll-Paque density gradient centrifugation. Total RNA was extracted with Trizol reagent, and quality was checked on an Agilent 2100 Bioanalyzer. Amplification of TCR beta CDR3 regions was carried out from RNA transcripts. The first round of RT-PCR for the TCR CDR3 was performed with the HTBI primer set and the Qiagen OneStep RT-PCR kit. Libraries were constructed in a second round of multiplex PCR, after which size selection and purification were carried out. Libraries were sequenced paired-end with 100 bp reads on an Illumina HiSeq2000. As for the authors' bioinformatics: SOAPnuke was used to process the raw data, removing reads that contained adapters or uncalled bases, had a mean Phred below 15, or lacked an exact match to the constant primer or identifier. COPE v1.2.5 was used to merge the high-quality paired reads, and each unique nucleotide sequence was defined as a clonotype. MiTCR v1.1 was used to align the clonotypes against IMGT TRBV, TRBD and TRBJ reference segments. The analysis was restricted to V-J combinations with a frequency above 0.0001, which together covered roughly 99% of the repertoires. The TCS score was defined as F50 (clonal expansion) divided by E x V (chaos), with BLOSUM62-based TCRdist calculated between CDR3 peptides within each V-J. Welch's t-statistics and random forest reduced 450 to 600 V-J features to roughly 13, which were used in a naive Bayes classifier (R e1071). The public reads were reprocessed in TCRdb via fastp at Q25 and MiXCR, keeping in-frame beta chains. A single entry per CDR3 protein holds the most common genes and DNA from its merged rows. The V and J calls come from TCRdb's annotation, not from the publication. This sample gives a few hundred thousand distinct CDR3 sequences in total; 18% of them show up just once. The top ten hold 40% to 45% of the sample.

This clonotype was observed at least ten times. Its antigen is unknown. Base qualities are not at hand, and no much larger clone is one base apart. At the junction V is shortened by 0 bases and J by 3 bases, with 12 bases in between. The CDR3 runs 16 residues from the cysteine to the phenylalanine. The DNA shown is the 48-base CDR3, in frame from base 1. CDR1 and CDR2, looked up from the germline V gene, are SNHLY and FYNNEI. The chain joins TRBV2 to TRBJ2-1; the D segment is perhaps TRBD1 or TRBD2, each sharing 6 matched bases. The specimen sequenced was blood. The origin of this receptor is a young man with Graves' ophthalmopathy. The DNA is as follows: TGTGCCAGCAGTGAAGCGAGGGGGGCCAACTACAATGAGCAGTTCTTC. Translated, this is CASSEARGANYNEQFF.